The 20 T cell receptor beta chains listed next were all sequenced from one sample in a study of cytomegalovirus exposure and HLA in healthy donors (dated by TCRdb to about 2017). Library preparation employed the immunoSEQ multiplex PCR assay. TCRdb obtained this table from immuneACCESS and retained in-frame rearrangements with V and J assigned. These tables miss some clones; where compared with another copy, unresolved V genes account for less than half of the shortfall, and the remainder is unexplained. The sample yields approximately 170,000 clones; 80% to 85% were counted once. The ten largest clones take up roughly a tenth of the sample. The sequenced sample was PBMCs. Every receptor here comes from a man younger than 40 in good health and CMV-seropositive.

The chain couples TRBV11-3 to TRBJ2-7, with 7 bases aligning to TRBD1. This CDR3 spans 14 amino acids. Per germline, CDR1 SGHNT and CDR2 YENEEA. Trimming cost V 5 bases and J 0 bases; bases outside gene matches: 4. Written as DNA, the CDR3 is TGTGCCAGCAGCCGAAGGGACAGCTCCTACGAGCAGTACTTC. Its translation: CASSRRDSSYEQYF. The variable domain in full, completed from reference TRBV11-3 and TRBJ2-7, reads EAGVVQSPRYKIIEKKQPVAFWCNPISGHNTLYWYLQNLGQGPELLIRYENEEAVDDSQLPKDRFSAERLKGVDSTLKIQPAELGDSAVYLCASSRRDSSYEQYFGPGTRLTVT.

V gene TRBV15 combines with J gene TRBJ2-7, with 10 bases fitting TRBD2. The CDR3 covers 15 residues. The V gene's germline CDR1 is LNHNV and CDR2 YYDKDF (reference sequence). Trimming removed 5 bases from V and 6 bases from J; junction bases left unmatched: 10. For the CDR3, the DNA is TGTGCCACCAGCCCCCGGCTAGCGGGAGCGGGCGAGCAGTACTTC. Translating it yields CATSPRLAGAGEQYF.

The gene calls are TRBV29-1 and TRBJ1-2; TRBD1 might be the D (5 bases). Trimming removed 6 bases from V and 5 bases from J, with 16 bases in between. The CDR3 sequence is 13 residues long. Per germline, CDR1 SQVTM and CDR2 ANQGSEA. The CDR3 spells CSVETTAGYGYTF. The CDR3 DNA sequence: TGCAGCGTGGAAACGACAGCGGGATATGGCTACACCTTC.

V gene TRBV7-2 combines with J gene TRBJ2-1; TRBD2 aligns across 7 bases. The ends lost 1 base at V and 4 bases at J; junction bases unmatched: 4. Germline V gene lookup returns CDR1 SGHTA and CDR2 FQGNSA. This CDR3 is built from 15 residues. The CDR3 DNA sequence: TGTGCCAGCAGCTTAGACCTAGCGGTATACAATGAGCAGTTCTTC. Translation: CASSLDLAVYNEQFF. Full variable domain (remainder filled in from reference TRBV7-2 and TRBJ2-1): GAGVSQSPSNKVTEKGKDVELRCDPISGHTALYWYRQSLGQGLEFLIYFQGNSAPDKSGLPSDRFSAERTGGSVSTLTIQRTQQEDSAVYLCASSLDLAVYNEQFFGPGTRLTVL.

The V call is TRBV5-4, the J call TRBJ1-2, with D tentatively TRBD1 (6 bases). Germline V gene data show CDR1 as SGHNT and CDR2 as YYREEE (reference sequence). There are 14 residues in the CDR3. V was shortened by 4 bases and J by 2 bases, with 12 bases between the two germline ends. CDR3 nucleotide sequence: TGTGCCAGCAGCCCGGCTGGACAGAACTATGGCTACACCTTC. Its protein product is CASSPAGQNYGYTF.

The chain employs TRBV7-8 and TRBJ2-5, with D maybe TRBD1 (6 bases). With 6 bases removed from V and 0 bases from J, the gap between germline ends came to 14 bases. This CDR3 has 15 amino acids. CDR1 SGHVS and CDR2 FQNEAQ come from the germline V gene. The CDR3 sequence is CASRLNRAHQETQYF. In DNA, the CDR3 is TGTGCCAGCAGACTCAACAGGGCGCACCAAGAGACCCAGTACTTC.

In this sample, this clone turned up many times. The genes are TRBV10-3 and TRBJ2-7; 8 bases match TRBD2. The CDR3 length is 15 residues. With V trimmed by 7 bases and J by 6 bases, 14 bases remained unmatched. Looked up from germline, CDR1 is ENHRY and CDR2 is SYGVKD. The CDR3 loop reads CAITQGAGGLLEQYF. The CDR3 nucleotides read TGTGCCATCACCCAAGGGGCGGGAGGCTTGCTCGAGCAGTACTTC.

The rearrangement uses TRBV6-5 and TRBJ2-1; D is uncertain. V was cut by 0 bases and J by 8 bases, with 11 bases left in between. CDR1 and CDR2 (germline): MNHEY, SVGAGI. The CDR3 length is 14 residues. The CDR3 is CASSYSHTADEQFF. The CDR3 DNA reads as TGTGCCAGCAGTTACTCGCACACTGCGGATGAGCAGTTCTTC.

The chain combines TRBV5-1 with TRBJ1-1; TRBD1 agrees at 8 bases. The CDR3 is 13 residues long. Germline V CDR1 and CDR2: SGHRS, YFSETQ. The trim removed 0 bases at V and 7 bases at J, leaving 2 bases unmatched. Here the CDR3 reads CASSLGQGYEAFF. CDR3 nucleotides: TGCGCCAGCAGCTTGGGACAGGGGTATGAAGCTTTCTTT.

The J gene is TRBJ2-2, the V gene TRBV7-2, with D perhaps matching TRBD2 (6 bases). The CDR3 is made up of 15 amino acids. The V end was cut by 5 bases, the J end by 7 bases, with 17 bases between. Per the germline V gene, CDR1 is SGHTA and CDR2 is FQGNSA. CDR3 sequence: CASSQGLLGDGELFF. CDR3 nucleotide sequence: TGTGCCAGCAGCCAGGGACTGCTTGGTGACGGGGAGCTGTTTTTT.

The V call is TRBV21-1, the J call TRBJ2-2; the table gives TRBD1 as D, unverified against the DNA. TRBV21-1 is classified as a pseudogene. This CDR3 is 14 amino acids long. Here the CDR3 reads CASSKGRASGELFF. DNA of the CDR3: TGTGCCAGCAGCAAGGGCAGGGCGAGCGGGGAGCTGTTTTTT.

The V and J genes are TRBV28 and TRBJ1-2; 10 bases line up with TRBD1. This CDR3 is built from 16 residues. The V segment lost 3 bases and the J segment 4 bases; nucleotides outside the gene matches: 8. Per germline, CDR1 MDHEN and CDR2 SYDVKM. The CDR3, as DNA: TGTGCCAGCAGTTTGTCACCGGGACAGGGGCTCTATGGCTACACCTTC. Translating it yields CASSLSPGQGLYGYTF.

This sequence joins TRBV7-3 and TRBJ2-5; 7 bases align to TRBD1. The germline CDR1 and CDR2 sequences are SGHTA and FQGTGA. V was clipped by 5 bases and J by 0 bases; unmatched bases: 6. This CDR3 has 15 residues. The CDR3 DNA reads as TGTGCCAGCAGCCTTAGGGGACAGAACCAAGAGACCCAGTACTTC. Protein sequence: CASSLRGQNQETQYF.

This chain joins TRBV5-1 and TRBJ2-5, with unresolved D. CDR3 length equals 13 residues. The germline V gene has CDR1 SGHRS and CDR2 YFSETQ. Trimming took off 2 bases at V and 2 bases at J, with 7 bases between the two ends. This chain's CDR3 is CASSFVSQETQYF. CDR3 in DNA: TGCGCCAGCAGCTTCGTCAGTCAAGAGACCCAGTACTTC.

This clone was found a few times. CDR3 residues: CASIRQGARETQYF. Written as DNA, the CDR3 is TGTGCCAGTATCAGACAGGGGGCGCGGGAGACCCAGTACTTC. V gene TRBV19 combines with J gene TRBJ2-5, with 10 bases fitting TRBD1. Trimming cost V 7 bases and J 5 bases; bases outside gene matches: 7. CDR3 length equals 14 residues. Germline CDR1 LNHDA, CDR2 SQIVND (reference sequence).

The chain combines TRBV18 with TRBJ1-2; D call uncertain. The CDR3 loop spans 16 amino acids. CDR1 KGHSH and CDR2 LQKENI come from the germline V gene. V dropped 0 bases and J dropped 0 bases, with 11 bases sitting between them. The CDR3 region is CASSPPLGVANYGYTF. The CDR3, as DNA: TGTGCCAGCTCACCACCCTTGGGAGTTGCTAACTATGGCTACACCTTC.

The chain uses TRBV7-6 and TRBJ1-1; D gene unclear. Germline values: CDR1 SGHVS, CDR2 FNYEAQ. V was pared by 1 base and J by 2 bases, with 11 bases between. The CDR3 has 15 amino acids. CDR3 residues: CASSLGQRPNTEAFF. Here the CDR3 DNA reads TGTGCCAGCAGCTTAGGTCAGAGGCCAAACACTGAAGCTTTCTTT.

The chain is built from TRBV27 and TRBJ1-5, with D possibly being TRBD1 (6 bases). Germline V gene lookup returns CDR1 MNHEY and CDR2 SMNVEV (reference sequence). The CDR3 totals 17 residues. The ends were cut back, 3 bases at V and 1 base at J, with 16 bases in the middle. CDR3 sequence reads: CASSLDRGAGSNQPQHF. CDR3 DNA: TGTGCCAGCAGTTTGGACCGGGGGGCAGGGAGCAATCAGCCCCAGCATTTT.

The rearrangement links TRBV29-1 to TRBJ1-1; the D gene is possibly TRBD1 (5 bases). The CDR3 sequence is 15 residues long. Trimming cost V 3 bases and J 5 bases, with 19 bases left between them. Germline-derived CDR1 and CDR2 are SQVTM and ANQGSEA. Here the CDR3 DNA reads TGCAGCGTTGAGGGAAGTTCCTTACGGGGGACTGAAGCTTTCTTT. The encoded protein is CSVEGSSLRGTEAFF. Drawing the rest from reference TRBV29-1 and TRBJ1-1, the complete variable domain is SAVISQKPSRDICQRGTSLTIQCQVDSQVTMMFWYRQQPGQSLTLIATANQGSEATYESGFVIDKFPISRPNLTFSTLTVSNMSPEDSSIYLCSVEGSSLRGTEAFFGQGTRLTVV.

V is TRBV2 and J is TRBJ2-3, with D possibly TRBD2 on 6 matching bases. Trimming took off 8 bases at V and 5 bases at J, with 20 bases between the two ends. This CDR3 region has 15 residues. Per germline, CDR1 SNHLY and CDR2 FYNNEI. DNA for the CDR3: TGTGCCAGCTGGAGGGAGACGCCGGCGGGAGATACGCAGTATTTT. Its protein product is CASWRETPAGDTQYF.